The present T cell receptor (beta chain) was sequenced within a study of blood T cells in healthy people across ages. Donors were systemically healthy Caucasian individuals from Russia aged about 6 to 90 years. Together with a sample-barcoded 5' primer, a J-beta primer mix was included in a second PCR lasting about 7 to 11 cycles. Every cDNA was tagged by a template-switch adaptor with 12 random nucleotides. TCRdb independently ran MiXCR on the 5' RACE reads; one entry per CDR3 protein. The table lists hundreds of thousands of distinct CDR3 sequences, under 55% of them singletons, with under 20% in the top ten. The CDR3 length is 17 residues. V was pared by 3 bases and J by 2 bases, with 8 bases of the junction left unmatched. In germline, CDR1 is SGHTS, CDR2 YDEGEE.

The sequence came from a man between 60 and 75 years old in good health. J is TRBJ2-1 and V is TRBV5-8, with 10 bases that match TRBD2. Sequenced: blood. CDR3 region: CASSSNILAGAYNEQFF. CDR3 DNA: TGTGCCAGCAGCTCAAATATCCTAGCGGGGGCCTACAATGAGCAGTTCTTC.